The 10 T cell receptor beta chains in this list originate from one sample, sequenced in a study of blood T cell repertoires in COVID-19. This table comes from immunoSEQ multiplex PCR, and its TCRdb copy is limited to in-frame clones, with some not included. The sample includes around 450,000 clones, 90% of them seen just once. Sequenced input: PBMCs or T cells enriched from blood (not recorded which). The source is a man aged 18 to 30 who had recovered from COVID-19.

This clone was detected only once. The CDR3 DNA follows: TGCGCCAGCAGTAGGACACGGAACACTGAAGCTTTCTTT. Its protein is CASSRTRNTEAFF. The chain combines TRBV10-2 with TRBJ1-1, with D tentatively TRBD1 (5 bases). V lost 5 bases, J lost 1 base, and 8 bases lay in between. CDR1 WSHSY and CDR2 SAAADI come from the germline V gene. The CDR3 loop spans 13 amino acids.

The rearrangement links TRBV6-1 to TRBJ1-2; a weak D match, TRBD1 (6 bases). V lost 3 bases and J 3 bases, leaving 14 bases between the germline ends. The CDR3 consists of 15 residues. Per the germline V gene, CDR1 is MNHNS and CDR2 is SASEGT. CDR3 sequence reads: CASSDFGGADYGYTF. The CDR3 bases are TGTGCCAGCAGTGATTTTGGGGGCGCAGACTATGGCTACACCTTC.

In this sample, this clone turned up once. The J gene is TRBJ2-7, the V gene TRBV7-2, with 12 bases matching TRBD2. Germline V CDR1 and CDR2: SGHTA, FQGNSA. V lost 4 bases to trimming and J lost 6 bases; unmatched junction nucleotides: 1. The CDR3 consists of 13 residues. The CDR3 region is CASSSSGGVEQYF. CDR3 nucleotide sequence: TGTGCCAGCAGCTCTAGCGGGGGGGTCGAGCAGTACTTC.

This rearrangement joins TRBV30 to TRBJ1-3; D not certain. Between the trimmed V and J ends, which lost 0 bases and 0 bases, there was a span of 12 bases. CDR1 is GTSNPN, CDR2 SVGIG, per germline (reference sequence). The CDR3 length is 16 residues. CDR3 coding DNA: TGTGCCTGGAGTGTTCTAGTGGACTTCTCTGGAAACACCATATATTTT. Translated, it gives CAWSVLVDFSGNTIYF.

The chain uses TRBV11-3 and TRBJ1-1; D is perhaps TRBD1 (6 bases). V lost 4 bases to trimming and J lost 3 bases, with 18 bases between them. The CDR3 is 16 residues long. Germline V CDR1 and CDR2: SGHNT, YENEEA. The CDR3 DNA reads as TGTGCCAGCAGCTCGCCTCCATCAGGGGTTGACACTGAAGCTTTCTTT. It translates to CASSSPPSGVDTEAFF.

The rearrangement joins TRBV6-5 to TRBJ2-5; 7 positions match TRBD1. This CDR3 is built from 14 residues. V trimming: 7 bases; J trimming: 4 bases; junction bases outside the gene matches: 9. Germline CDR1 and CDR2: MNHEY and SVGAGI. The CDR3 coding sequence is TGTGCCAGCACGACAGGGCAAGGGAGAGAGACCCAGTACTTC. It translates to CASTTGQGRETQYF.

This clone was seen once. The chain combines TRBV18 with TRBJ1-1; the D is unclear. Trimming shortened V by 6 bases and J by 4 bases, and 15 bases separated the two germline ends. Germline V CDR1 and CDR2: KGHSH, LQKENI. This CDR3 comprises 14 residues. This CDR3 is CASSPSSTTTEAFF. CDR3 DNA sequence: TGTGCCAGCTCGCCGTCATCCACTACCACTGAAGCTTTCTTT.

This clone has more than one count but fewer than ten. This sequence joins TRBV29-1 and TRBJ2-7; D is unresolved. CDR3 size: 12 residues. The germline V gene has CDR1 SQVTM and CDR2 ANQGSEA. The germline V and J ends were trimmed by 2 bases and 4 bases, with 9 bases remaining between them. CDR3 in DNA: TGCAGCGTTGAAACAGCAGATTACGAGCAGTACTTC. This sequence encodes CSVETADYEQYF.

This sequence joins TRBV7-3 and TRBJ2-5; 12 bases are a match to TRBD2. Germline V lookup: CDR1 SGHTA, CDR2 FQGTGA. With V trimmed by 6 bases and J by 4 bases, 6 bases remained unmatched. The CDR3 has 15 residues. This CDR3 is CASSPTSGRSETQYF. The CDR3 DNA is TGTGCCAGCAGTCCGACTAGCGGGAGATCAGAGACCCAGTACTTC.

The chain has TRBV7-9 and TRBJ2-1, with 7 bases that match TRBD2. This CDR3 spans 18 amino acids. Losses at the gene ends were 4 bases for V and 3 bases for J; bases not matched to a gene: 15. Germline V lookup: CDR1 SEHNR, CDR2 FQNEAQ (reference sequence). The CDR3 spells CASSSPPGVAGDYNEQFF. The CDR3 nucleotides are TGTGCCAGCAGCTCCCCGCCAGGAGTAGCGGGCGACTACAATGAGCAGTTCTTC.